Listed below are T cell receptor beta chains from one sample, sequenced in a study of blood T cells in healthy people across ages. TCRdb analysed the 5' RACE reads with MiXCR anew, one entry per CDR3 protein. The sample lists over 1,200,000 distinct CDR3 sequences, roughly 59% seen once, with 6.5% to 8.5% in the top ten. The specimen sequenced was blood. The receptors here all came from a man aged 18-30 years in good health. Each CDR3 is given with its conserved first and last residue. A D gene is named only where the DNA matches it firmly. Size is omitted from some rows. Given values are once, few, many or a class for expanded clones.

CDR3: CSRRGLNNEQFF
J: TRBJ2-1
V: TRBV29-1
D: -
size: -

CDR3: CASSSQGRIRNQPQHF
J: TRBJ1-5
V: TRBV6-6
D: -
size: -

CDR3: CASNRQRTDTQYF
J: TRBJ2-3
V: TRBV6-5
D: -
size: -

CDR3: CASSVGQGACSWEQYF
J: TRBJ2-7
V: TRBV6-4
D: TRBD1
size: -

CDR3: CASSPRDRINSPLHF
J: TRBJ1-6
V: TRBV7-8
D: TRBD1
size: -

CDR3: CASSQEAGLDRDIQYF
J: TRBJ2-4
V: TRBV4-1
D: -
size: few

CDR3: CASSSTSGIWAEQFF
J: TRBJ2-1
V: TRBV5-1
D: TRBD2
size: few

CDR3: CASSLASGGIREQFF
J: TRBJ2-1
V: TRBV7-2
D: TRBD2
size: -

CDR3: CASSLAGYSGAFF
J: TRBJ1-1
V: TRBV5-1
D: -
size: -

CDR3: CASSLAETEDKQYF
J: TRBJ2-4
V: TRBV5-1
D: -
size: -

CDR3: CASSQDRGIFGRGQETQYF
J: TRBJ2-5
V: TRBV4-3
D: TRBD1
size: once

CDR3: CAITEGTREQYF
J: TRBJ2-5
V: TRBV10-3
D: -
size: -

CDR3: CASSFRWTSGDNNEQFF
J: TRBJ2-1
V: TRBV9
D: TRBD2
size: -

CDR3: CASRPPGLYGYTF
J: TRBJ1-2
V: TRBV27
D: -
size: -

CDR3: CASSKTAYGQYF
J: TRBJ2-7
V: TRBV12-3/TRBV12-4
D: -
size: -

CDR3: CSVGAGTSARSYNEQFF
J: TRBJ2-1
V: TRBV29-1
D: TRBD2
size: -

CDR3: CASSLTSGTYYEQYF
J: TRBJ2-7
V: TRBV7-2
D: TRBD2
size: -

CDR3: CASSLSFAYEQYF
J: TRBJ2-7
V: TRBV27
D: -
size: once

CDR3: CASSFAGGNYNEQFF
J: TRBJ2-1
V: TRBV12-3/TRBV12-4
D: TRBD2
size: few

CDR3: CASSLGATGYEQYF
J: TRBJ2-7
V: TRBV7-9
D: TRBD1
size: -

CDR3: CATSVYGPLGETQYF
J: TRBJ2-5
V: TRBV24-1
D: -
size: -

CDR3: CASRQLLAGVIYNEQFF
J: TRBJ2-1
V: TRBV4-1
D: TRBD2
size: -

CDR3: CASTPIEGDSSYEQYF
J: TRBJ2-7
V: TRBV2
D: -
size: -

CDR3: CSVAPGGTGAGDTQYF
J: TRBJ2-3
V: TRBV29-1
D: TRBD1
size: -

CDR3: CVEPGANVLTF
J: TRBJ2-6
V: TRBV10-2
D: -
size: few

CDR3: CASVGRGDTGELFF
J: TRBJ2-2
V: TRBV12-3/TRBV12-4
D: -
size: once

CDR3: CASSSWTGARGNQPQHF
J: TRBJ1-5
V: TRBV6-6
D: TRBD1
size: once

CDR3: CSVDTGQLSTDTQYF
J: TRBJ2-3
V: TRBV29-1
D: TRBD1
size: -

CDR3: CASSFLPGSGSRTDTQYF
J: TRBJ2-3
V: TRBV11-2
D: TRBD2
size: -

CDR3: CASSLAAGESQETQYF
J: TRBJ2-5
V: TRBV5-5
D: TRBD2
size: -

CDR3: CASSLDRVGDEQFF
J: TRBJ2-1
V: TRBV5-1
D: -
size: -

CDR3: CASSQETGIFDEQYF
J: TRBJ2-7
V: TRBV4-1
D: TRBD1
size: -

CDR3: CASSYSNPRTRSGELFF
J: TRBJ2-2
V: TRBV6-2/TRBV6-3
D: TRBD2
size: -

CDR3: CSARLIGLGDNEQFF
J: TRBJ2-1
V: TRBV20-1
D: TRBD2
size: many

CDR3: CASTFGQTEAFF
J: TRBJ1-1
V: TRBV12-3/TRBV12-4
D: -
size: -

CDR3: CASSQVGDIPLHF
J: TRBJ1-6
V: TRBV4-1
D: -
size: -